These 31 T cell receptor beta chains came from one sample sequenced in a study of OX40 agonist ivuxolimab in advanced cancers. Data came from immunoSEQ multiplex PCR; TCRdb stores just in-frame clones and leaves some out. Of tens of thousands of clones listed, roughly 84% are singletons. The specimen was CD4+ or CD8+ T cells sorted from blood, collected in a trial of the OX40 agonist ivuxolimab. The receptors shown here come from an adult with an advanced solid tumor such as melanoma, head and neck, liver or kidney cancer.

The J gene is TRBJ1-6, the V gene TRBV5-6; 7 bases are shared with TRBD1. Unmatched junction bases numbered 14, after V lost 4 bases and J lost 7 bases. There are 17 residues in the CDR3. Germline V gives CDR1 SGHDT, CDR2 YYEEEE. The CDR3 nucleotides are TGTGCCAGCAGCCGATACCGAAACCGGGACAGAAATTCACCCCTCCACTTT. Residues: CASSRYRNRDRNSPLHF.

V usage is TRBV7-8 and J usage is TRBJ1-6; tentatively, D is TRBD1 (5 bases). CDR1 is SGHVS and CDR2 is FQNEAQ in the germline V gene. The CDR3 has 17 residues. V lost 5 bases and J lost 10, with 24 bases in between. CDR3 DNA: TGTGCCAGCAGCAATATGCCTCGGACAACCCGGGGCTCACCCCTCCACTTT. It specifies CASSNMPRTTRGSPLHF. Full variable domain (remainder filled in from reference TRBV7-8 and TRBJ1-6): GAGVSQSPRYKVAKRGQDVALRCDPISGHVSLFWYQQALGQGPEFLTYFQNEAQLDKSGLPSDRFFAERPEGSVSTLKIQRTQQEDSAVYLCASSNMPRTTRGSPLHFGNGTRLTVT.

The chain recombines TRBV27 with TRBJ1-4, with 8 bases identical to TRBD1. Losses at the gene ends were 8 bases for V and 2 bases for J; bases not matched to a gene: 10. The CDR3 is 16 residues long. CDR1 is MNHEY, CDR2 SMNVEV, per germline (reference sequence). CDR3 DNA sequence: TGTGCCAGCCGCTCAGGGGGCCTTGGGACTAATGAAAAACTGTTTTTT. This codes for CASRSGGLGTNEKLFF.

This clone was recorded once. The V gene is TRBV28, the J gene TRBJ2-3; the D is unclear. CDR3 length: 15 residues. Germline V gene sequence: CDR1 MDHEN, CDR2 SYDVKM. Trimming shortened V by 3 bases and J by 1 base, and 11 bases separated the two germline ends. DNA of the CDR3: TGTGCCAGCAGTTTCTACCCGTTTGGCACAGATACGCAGTATTTT. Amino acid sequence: CASSFYPFGTDTQYF.

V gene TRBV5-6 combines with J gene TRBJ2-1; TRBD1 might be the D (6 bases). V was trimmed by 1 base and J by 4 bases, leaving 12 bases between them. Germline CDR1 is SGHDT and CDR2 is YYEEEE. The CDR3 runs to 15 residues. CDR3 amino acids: CASSLTAGDYNEQFF. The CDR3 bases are TGTGCCAGCAGCTTGACAGCAGGGGATTACAATGAGCAGTTCTTC.

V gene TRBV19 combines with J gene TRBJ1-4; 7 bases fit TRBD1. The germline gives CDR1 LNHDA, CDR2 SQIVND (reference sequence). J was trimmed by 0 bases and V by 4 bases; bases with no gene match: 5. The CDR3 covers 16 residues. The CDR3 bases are TGTGCCAGTAGTAGACAGGGATTTGCAACTAATGAAAAACTGTTTTTT. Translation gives CASSRQGFATNEKLFF.

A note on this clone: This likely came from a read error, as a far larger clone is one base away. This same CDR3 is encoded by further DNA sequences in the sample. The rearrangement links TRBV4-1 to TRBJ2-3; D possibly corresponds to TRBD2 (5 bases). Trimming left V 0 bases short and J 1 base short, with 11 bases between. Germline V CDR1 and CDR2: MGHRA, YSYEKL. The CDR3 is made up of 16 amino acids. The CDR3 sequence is CASSQDQGSGTDTQYF. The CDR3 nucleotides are TGCGCCAGCAGCCAAGATCAAGGTAGCGGCACAGATACGCAGTATTTT.

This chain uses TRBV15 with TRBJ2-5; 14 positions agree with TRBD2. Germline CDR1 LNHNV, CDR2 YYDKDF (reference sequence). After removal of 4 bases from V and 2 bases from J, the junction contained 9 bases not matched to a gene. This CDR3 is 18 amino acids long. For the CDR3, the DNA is TGTGCCACCAGCACAACGGTGGGACTAGCGGGAGATCAAGAGACCCAGTACTTC. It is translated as CATSTTVGLAGDQETQYF.

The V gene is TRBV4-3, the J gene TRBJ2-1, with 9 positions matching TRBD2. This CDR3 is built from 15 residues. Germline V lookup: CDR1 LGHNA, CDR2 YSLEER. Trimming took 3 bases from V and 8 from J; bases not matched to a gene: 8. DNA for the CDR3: TGCGCCAGCAGCCACGGAGGCGGGGGGGCCTATGAGCAGTTCTTC. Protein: CASSHGGGGAYEQFF.

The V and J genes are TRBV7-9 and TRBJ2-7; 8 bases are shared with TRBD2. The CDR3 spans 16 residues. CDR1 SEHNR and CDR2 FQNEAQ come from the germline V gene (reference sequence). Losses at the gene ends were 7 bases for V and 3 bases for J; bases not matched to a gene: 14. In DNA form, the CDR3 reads TGTGCCAGCACCCCGGCGGCGAGCGGGGGATTCTACGAGCAGTACTTC. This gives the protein CASTPAASGGFYEQYF.

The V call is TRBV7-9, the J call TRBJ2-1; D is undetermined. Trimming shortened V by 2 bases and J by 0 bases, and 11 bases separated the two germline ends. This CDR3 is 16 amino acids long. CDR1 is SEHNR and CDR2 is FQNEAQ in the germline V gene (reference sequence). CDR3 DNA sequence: TGTGCCAGCAGCTTAATAGTGAGAGACTCCTACAATGAGCAGTTCTTC. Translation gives CASSLIVRDSYNEQFF.

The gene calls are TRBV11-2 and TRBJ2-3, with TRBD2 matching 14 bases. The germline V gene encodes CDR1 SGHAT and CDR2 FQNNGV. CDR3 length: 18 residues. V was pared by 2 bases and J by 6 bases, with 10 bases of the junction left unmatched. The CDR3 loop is CASSLWARGTSGSDTQYF. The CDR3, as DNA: TGTGCCAGCAGCTTATGGGCCCGCGGGACTAGCGGGAGTGATACGCAGTATTTT.

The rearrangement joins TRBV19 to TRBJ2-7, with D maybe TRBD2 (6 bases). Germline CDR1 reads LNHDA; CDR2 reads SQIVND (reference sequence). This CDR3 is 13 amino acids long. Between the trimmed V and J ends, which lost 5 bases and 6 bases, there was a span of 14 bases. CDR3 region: CASSLGSLAEQYF. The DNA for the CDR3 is TGTGCCAGTAGTCTCGGGAGTTTGGCCGAGCAGTACTTC.

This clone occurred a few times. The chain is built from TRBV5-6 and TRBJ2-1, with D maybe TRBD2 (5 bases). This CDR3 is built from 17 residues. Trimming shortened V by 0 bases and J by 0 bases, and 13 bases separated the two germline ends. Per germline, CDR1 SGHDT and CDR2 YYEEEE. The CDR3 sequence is CASSLDGVGSSYNEQFF. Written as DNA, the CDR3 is TGTGCCAGCAGCTTGGACGGGGTGGGAAGCTCCTACAATGAGCAGTTCTTC.

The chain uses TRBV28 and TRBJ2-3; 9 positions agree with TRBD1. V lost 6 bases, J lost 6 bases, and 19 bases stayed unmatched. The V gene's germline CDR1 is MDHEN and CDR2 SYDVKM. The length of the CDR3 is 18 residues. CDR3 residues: CASREGQGAAYGRDTQYF. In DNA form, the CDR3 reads TGTGCCAGCAGGGAGGGACAGGGCGCCGCTTACGGTCGGGATACGCAGTATTTT.

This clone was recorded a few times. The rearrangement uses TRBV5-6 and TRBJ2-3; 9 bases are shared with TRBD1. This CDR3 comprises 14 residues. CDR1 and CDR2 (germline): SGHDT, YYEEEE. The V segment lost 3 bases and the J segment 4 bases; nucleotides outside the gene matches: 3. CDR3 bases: TGTGCCAGCAGCTCCGGGACAGGGTCAGATACGCAGTATTTT. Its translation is CASSSGTGSDTQYF.

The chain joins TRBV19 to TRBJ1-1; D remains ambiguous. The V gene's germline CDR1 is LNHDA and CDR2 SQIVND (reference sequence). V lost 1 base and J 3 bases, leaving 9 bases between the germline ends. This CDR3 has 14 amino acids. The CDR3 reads CASSIGQVYTEAFF. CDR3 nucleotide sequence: TGTGCCAGTAGTATAGGGCAGGTCTACACTGAAGCTTTCTTT. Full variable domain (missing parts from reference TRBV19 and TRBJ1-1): DGGITQSPKYLFRKEGQNVTLSCEQNLNHDAMYWYRQDPGQGLRLIYYSQIVNDFQKGDIAEGYSVSREKKESFPLTVTSAQKNPTAFYLCASSIGQVYTEAFFGQGTRLTVV.

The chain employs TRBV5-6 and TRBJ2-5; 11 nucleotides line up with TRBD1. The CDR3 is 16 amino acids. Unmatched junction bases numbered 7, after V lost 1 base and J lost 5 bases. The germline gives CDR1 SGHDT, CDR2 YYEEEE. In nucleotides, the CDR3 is TGTGCCAGCAGCTTGTCGGGACAGGGGGTATTGGAGACCCAGTACTTC. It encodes CASSLSGQGVLETQYF. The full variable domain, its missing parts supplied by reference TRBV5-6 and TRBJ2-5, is DAGVTQSPTHLIKTRGQQVTLRCSPKSGHDTVSWYQQALGQGPQFIFQYYEEEERQRGNFPDRFSGHQFPNYSSELNVNALLLGDSALYLCASSLSGQGVLETQYFGPGTRLLVL.

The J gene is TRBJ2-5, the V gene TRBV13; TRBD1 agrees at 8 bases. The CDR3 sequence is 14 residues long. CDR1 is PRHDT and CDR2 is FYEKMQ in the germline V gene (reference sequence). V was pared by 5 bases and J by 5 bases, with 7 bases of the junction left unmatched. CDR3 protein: CASSTGQGWETQYF. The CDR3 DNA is TGTGCCAGCAGCACCGGACAGGGATGGGAGACCCAGTACTTC.

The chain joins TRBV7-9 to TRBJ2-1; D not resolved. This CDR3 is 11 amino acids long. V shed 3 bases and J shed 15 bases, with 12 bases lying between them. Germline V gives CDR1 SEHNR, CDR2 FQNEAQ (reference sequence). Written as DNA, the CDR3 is TGTGCCAGCAGCTTCGGACCTTATCCGTTCTTC. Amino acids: CASSFGPYPFF. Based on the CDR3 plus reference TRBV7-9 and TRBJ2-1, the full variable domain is DTGVSQNPRHKITKRGQNVTFRCDPISEHNRLYWYRQTLGQGPEFLTYFQNEAQLEKSRLLSDRFSAERPKGSFSTLEIQRTEQGDSAMYLCASSFGPYPFFGPGTRLTVL.

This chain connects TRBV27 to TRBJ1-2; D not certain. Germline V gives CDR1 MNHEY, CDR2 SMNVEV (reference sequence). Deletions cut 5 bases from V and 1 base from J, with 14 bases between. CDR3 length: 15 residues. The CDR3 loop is CASSLRGSLNYGYTF. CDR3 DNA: TGTGCCAGCAGTCTCCGCGGGAGTCTTAACTATGGCTACACCTTC.

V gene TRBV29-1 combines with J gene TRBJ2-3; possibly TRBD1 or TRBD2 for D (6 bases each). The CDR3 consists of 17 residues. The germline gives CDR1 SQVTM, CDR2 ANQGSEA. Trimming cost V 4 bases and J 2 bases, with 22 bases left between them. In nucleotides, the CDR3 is TGCAGCGTTGTGGCAGGGGCTAGCGCCTTCAACACAGATACGCAGTATTTT. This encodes CSVVAGASAFNTDTQYF.

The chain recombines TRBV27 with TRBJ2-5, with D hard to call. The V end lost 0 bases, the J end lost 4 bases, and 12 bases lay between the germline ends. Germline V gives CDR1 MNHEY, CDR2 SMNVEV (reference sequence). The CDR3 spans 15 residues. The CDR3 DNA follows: TGTGCCAGCAGTTTATCGGCCCTCACCGGAGAGACCCAGTACTTC. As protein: CASSLSALTGETQYF.

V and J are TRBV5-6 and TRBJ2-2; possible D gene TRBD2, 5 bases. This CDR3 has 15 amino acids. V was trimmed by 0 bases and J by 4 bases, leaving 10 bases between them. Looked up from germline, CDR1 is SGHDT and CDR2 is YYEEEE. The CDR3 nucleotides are TGTGCCAGCAGCTTGGGACTATTAAGCACCGGGGAGCTGTTTTTT. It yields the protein CASSLGLLSTGELFF.

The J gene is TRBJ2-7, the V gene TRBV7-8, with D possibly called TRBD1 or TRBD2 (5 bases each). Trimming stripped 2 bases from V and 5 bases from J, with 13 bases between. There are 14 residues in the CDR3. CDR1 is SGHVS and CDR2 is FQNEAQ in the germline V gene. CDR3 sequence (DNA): TGTGCCAGCAGCTTAACGTCCGGGGCTCACGAGCAGTACTTC. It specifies CASSLTSGAHEQYF.

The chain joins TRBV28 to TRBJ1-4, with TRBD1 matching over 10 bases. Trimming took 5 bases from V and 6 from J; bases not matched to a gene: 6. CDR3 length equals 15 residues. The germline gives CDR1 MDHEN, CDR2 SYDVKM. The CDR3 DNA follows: TGTGCCAGCAGTACGCCGACAGGGGGCGATGAAAAACTGTTTTTT. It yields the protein CASSTPTGGDEKLFF.

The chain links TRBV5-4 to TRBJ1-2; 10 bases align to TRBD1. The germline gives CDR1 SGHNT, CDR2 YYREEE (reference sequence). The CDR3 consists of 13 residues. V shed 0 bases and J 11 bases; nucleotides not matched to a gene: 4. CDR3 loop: CASSLEDRGRYTF. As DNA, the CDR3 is TGTGCCAGCAGCTTGGAAGACAGGGGGCGATACACCTTC. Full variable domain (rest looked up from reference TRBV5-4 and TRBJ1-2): ETGVTQSPTHLIKTRGQQVTLRCSSQSGHNTVSWYQQALGQGPQFIFQYYREEENGRGNFPPRFSGLQFPNYSSELNVNALELDDSALYLCASSLEDRGRYTFGSGTRLTVV.

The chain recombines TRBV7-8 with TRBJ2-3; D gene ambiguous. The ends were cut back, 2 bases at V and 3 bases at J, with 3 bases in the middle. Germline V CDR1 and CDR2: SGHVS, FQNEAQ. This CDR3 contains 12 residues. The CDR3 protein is CASSLITDTQYF. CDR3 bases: TGTGCCAGCAGCTTAATAACAGATACGCAGTATTTT.

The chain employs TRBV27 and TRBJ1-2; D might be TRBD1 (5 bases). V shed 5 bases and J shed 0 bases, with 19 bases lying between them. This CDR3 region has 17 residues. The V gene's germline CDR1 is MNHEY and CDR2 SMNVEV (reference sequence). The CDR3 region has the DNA TGTGCCAGCAGTCTTTTACCCCCCGGGACGTCTAACTATGGCTACACCTTC. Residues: CASSLLPPGTSNYGYTF.

The CDR3 region has the DNA TGTGCCAGCAGCTTACTGGGGACTAGCGGGGGGTCGGTAGATACGCAGTATTTT. Amino acid sequence: CASSLLGTSGGSVDTQYF. The chain uses TRBV7-8 and TRBJ2-3; 15 bases match TRBD2. The CDR3 runs 18 residues. Germline-derived CDR1 and CDR2 are SGHVS and FQNEAQ. The V gene end was trimmed by 2 bases and the J gene end by 5 bases; junction bases not matched to a gene: 8.

The CDR3 region is CASSYSAGEQYF. The CDR3 DNA reads as TGTGCCAGCAGTTACTCGGCCGGCGAGCAGTACTTC. This chain joins TRBV6-6 and TRBJ2-7, with no clear D. The V gene's germline CDR1 is MNHNY and CDR2 SVGAGI (reference sequence). V shed 0 bases and J shed 6 bases, with 6 bases lying between them. The CDR3 has 12 residues.